These T cell receptor beta chains were read from a single sample in a study of blood T cells in healthy people across ages. One entry per CDR3 protein, called by TCRdb with MiXCR from the 5' RACE reads. Of over 950,000 distinct CDR3 sequences in the sample, less than 45% were seen once. The sequencing input was blood. The receptors derive from a man younger than 35 in good health. The CDR3 runs from the conserved cysteine through the conserved F or W. A D gene is named only where the DNA matches it firmly. A clone size is listed for some rows: how often the clone was seen (once, few, many), or a class if it is expanded.

d_gene	v_gene	j_gene	abundance	CDR3nt	CDR3aa
TRBD1	TRBV5-1	TRBJ2-2	few	TGCGCCAGCAGCCGCGACAGGGACAGGGGGCGATTATTGGCCGGGGAGCTGTTTTTT	CASSRDRDRGRLLAGELFF
-	TRBV11-2	TRBJ1-2	-	TGTGCCAGCAGCCCAAGCGGAGGGTTCTATGGCTACACCTTC	CASSPSGGFYGYTF
-	TRBV11-1	TRBJ2-3	few	TGTGCCAGCAGCTTGGGCCAGAAGGCAGATACGCAGTATTTT	CASSLGQKADTQYF
TRBD1	TRBV3-1	TRBJ2-1	many	TGTGCCAGCAGCCATCGGGACAGGGGGCGGGGGAAGCAGTTCTTC	CASSHRDRGRGKQFF
TRBD2	TRBV5-1	TRBJ2-5	many	TGCGCCAGCAGCTTGGCCGGGACTAGCGTCCCGGAGACCCAGTACTTC	CASSLAGTSVPETQYF
TRBD1	TRBV2	TRBJ2-3	-	TGTGCCAGCACCCGGGACAGGGAATATATTAGCACAGATACGCAGTATTTT	CASTRDREYISTDTQYF
TRBD2	TRBV20-1	TRBJ2-1	-	TGCAGTGCGTCAACTAGCGGGGGGAGGAATGAGCAGTTCTTC	CSASTSGGRNEQFF
-	TRBV6-6	TRBJ2-5	-	TGTGCCAGCACTGATATCCAAGAGACCCAGTACTTC	CASTDIQETQYF
TRBD1	TRBV7-9	TRBJ2-7	-	TGTGCCAGCAGTACGACAGGGGTCGAGCAGTACTTC	CASSTTGVEQYF
-	TRBV5-1	TRBJ2-1	-	TGCGCCAGCAGCTTGATTAGCAGCCCTTTTAGCGGTGAGCAGTTCTTC	CASSLISSPFSGEQFF
-	TRBV12-3/TRBV12-4	TRBJ1-2	few	TGTGCCAGCAGTCCCTCCGTCGATGACTTATCTAATGGCTACACCTTC	CASSPSVDDLSNGYTF
-	TRBV20-1	TRBJ2-1	few	TGCAGTGCTGCACACAGGATGGGGATATACAATGAGCAGTTCTTC	CSAAHRMGIYNEQFF
-	TRBV6-2/TRBV6-3	TRBJ1-2	-	TGTGCCAGCAGTTACTCGAAAAGAGGGAACTATGGCTACACCTTC	CASSYSKRGNYGYTF
-	TRBV24-1	TRBJ2-5	few	TGTGCCACCAGTGATGCTCGGGACTCTAAAGAGACCCAGTACTTC	CATSDARDSKETQYF
-	TRBV25-1	TRBJ1-5	-	TGTGCCAGCAGTCCCTCGGGTGGGGGTTCCCAGCCCCAGCATTTT	CASSPSGGGSQPQHF
-	TRBV2	TRBJ1-1	few	TGTGCCAGCAGTGAAGATCGGGGGGCAAGCACTGAAGCTTTCTTT	CASSEDRGASTEAFF
TRBD2	TRBV9	TRBJ2-3	-	TGTGCCAGCAGCGTAGGGGCTAGCGGGGGATTCGATGATACGCAGTATTTT	CASSVGASGGFDDTQYF
-	TRBV2	TRBJ2-1	many	TGTGCCAGCAGGACTAGCTCCTACAATGAGCAGTTCTTC	CASRTSSYNEQFF
-	TRBV20-1	TRBJ2-7	-	TGCAGTGCTAGAGGTGGCAAGAGCTCCTACGAGCAGTACTTC	CSARGGKSSYEQYF
-	TRBV4-3	TRBJ2-1	few	TGCGCCAGCAGCCAAGATTCTGGACAGAGCTCCTGCAATGAGCAGTTCTTC	CASSQDSGQSSCNEQFF
-	TRBV29-1	TRBJ1-1	-	TGCAGCATCTTAGGGGAAACGATCTCTGAAGCTTTCTTT	CSILGETISEAFF
-	TRBV12-3/TRBV12-4	TRBJ1-3	-	TGTGCCAGCAGTCTTGTCCGCGGGAAAACTGGAAACACCATATATTTT	CASSLVRGKTGNTIYF
-	TRBV12-3/TRBV12-4	TRBJ1-5	-	TGTGCCAGCAAACTTGGGGGGTTACAGCCCCAGCATTTT	CASKLGGLQPQHF
-	TRBV5-1	TRBJ1-1	-	TGCGCCAGCAGCTTTCAATCCGGGAACACTGAAGCTTTCTTT	CASSFQSGNTEAFF
TRBD1	TRBV7-9	TRBJ1-4	-	TGTGCCAGCAGCTTAGCGACAGGGGGGGACGAAAAACTGTTTTTT	CASSLATGGDEKLFF
TRBD1	TRBV10-3	TRBJ1-6	-	TGTGCCATCAGTGCCGGACAGGACCGTAATTCACCCCTCCACTTT	CAISAGQDRNSPLHF
-	TRBV24-1	TRBJ2-1	few	TGTGCCACCAGTGATTCTAGGACGGACTACTACAATGAGCAGTTCTTC	CATSDSRTDYYNEQFF
-	TRBV25-1	TRBJ2-2	-	TGTGCCAGCAGTGGGACTCTATACACCGGGGAGCTGTTTTTT	CASSGTLYTGELFF
-	TRBV5-1	TRBJ1-2	-	TGCGCCAGCAGCCATCCCGCGGGTACGGATGGCTACACCTTC	CASSHPAGTDGYTF
-	TRBV20-1	TRBJ2-5	few	TGCAGTGCCCCATCGCCCCGACGGGTTCAAGAGACCCAGTACTTC	CSAPSPRRVQETQYF
TRBD1	TRBV10-3	TRBJ1-1	-	TGTGCCATCAGTGAGCGACAGGGGCAGGGGAACACTGAAGCTTTCTTT	CAISERQGQGNTEAFF
-	TRBV5-1	TRBJ2-1	few	TGCGCCAGCAGTTTTGCAGCCGATTACAATGAGCAGTTCTTC	CASSFAADYNEQFF
-	TRBV7-2	TRBJ2-5	-	TGTGCCAGCAACCTCGGTGAGACCCAGTACTTC	CASNLGETQYF
TRBD1	TRBV3-1	TRBJ2-3	-	TGTGCCAGCAGCCAAGAAAGACAGGGTCTGGATACGCAGTATTTT	CASSQERQGLDTQYF
-	TRBV6-2/TRBV6-3	TRBJ1-1	few	TGTGCCAGCAGTTACCTGGACTGGAACACTGAAGCTTTCTTT	CASSYLDWNTEAFF
-	TRBV27	TRBJ1-2	few	TGTGCCAGCAGTTTATCAGCGGGACTGAACTATGGCTACACCTTC	CASSLSAGLNYGYTF
-	TRBV20-1	TRBJ2-1	few	TGCAGTGCCCCTCGCAATGCGGATGAGCAGTTCTTC	CSAPRNADEQFF
-	TRBV7-9	TRBJ1-6	few	TGTGCCAGCAGAAAATCCGGGTCTTATAATTCACCCCTCCACTTT	CASRKSGSYNSPLHF
-	TRBV5-1	TRBJ1-4	-	TGCGCCAGCAGCCGTCGGGCAGCAGCTAATGAAAAACTGTTTTTT	CASSRRAAANEKLFF
-	TRBV27	TRBJ2-3	few	TGTGCCAGCAGCCGAGGAAAGACCAGCACAGATACGCAGTATTTT	CASSRGKTSTDTQYF
-	TRBV7-3	TRBJ2-1	-	TGTGCCAGCAGTCCCGGCTCCGGGACGGCCAATGAGCAGTTCTTC	CASSPGSGTANEQFF
-	TRBV9	TRBJ1-5	-	TGTGCCAGCAGCGTAGCACCCGGTGTCGATCAGCCCCAGCATTTT	CASSVAPGVDQPQHF
-	TRBV5-1	TRBJ2-1	-	TGCGCCAGCAGCTTGGCCGGGGGCGGGGCCTCCTACAATGAGCAGTTCTTC	CASSLAGGGASYNEQFF
TRBD1	TRBV6-2/TRBV6-3	TRBJ2-7	-	TGTGCCAGTAGTTACTCGGTACAGGGGGGATATGAGCAGTACTTC	CASSYSVQGGYEQYF
-	TRBV14	TRBJ1-1	few	TGTGCCAGCAGCCAAGCTACACAGGGCGTCGCTGAAGCTTTCTTT	CASSQATQGVAEAFF
-	TRBV10-3	TRBJ2-3	many	TGTGCCACCGTACAGACAGATACGCAGTATTTT	CATVQTDTQYF
-	TRBV27	TRBJ2-7	few	TGTGCCAGCAGCCCTCCCCGGAACAGGGAGGCTGACGAGCAGTACTTC	CASSPPRNREADEQYF
-	TRBV6-1	TRBJ1-2	-	TGTGCCAGCAGTGAACATACGGGTCATTCGGGCTATGGCTACACCTTC	CASSEHTGHSGYGYTF
-	TRBV5-1	TRBJ2-2	-	TGCGCCAGCAGATTCCCCGGGGACGGGGAGCTGTTTTTT	CASRFPGDGELFF
-	TRBV4-2	TRBJ2-1	-	TGTGCCAGCAGCCAAGTAAAAACTAGCTCCTACAATGAGCAGTTCTTC	CASSQVKTSSYNEQFF
-	TRBV4-3	TRBJ2-3	-	TGCGCCAGCAGCCAACATCTGTCGAGGGGATTAGATACGCGGTATTTT	CASSQHLSRGLDTRYF
-	TRBV4-2	TRBJ2-2	few	TGTGCCAGCAGCCATTCGGTTGGACCGACAAGCACCGGGGAGCTGTTTTTT	CASSHSVGPTSTGELFF
-	TRBV20-1	TRBJ2-7	many	TGCAGTGCTAGGGATTCCTACGAGCAGTACTTC	CSARDSYEQYF
-	TRBV18	TRBJ2-5	few	TGTGCCAGCTCAATGGCCAGCCTCCAAGAGACCCAGTACTTC	CASSMASLQETQYF
-	TRBV4-3	TRBJ2-1	few	TGCGCCAGCAGCCCCAGCCTGGCGGGGAGATCCTACAATGAGCAGTTCTTC	CASSPSLAGRSYNEQFF
-	TRBV5-1	TRBJ2-1	-	TGCGCCAGCAGCTTGGGTGTGGCTCTGGGACCCGAGAAGACCCAGTTCTTC	CASSLGVALGPEKTQFF
-	TRBV3-1	TRBJ2-7	few	TGTGCCAGCAGCCAAGATCCCACCTACGAGCAGTACTTC	CASSQDPTYEQYF
-	TRBV20-1	TRBJ1-4	-	TGCAGTGCTAACTGGGGGGAAAAACTGTTTTTT	CSANWGEKLFF
-	TRBV3-1	TRBJ2-1	-	TGTGCCAGCAGCCCACATGGTCCTAATGAGCAGTTCTTC	CASSPHGPNEQFF
-	TRBV29-1	TRBJ2-7	few	TGCAGCGTTGAAGTAGACCAGGACGAGCAGTACTTC	CSVEVDQDEQYF